This T cell receptor (beta chain) was sequenced during a study of cytomegalovirus exposure and HLA in healthy donors. Broader study findings: In a later analysis, donors in an Asian-associated ancestry cluster reportedly had fewer N-insertions in productive TCRs than the cohort mean. Donor immune exposure was known only as CMV serostatus. A few of the chains that were CMV-associated were confirmed in vitro to be specific for CMV antigens.

The PCR used 60 Vbeta and 13 Jbeta primers. TCRdb's copy holds only in-frame clones and misses some; the assay was immunoSEQ multiplex PCR. The sample lists about 180,000 clones, 70% to 85% seen once, with 0.69% in the top ten. The germline CDR1 and CDR2 sequences are ENHRY and SYGVKD. This CDR3 region has 15 residues. With 7 bases removed from V and 3 bases from J, the gap between germline ends came to 19 bases. All donors participated as healthy donors of bone marrow. Note on this clone: Its target is unknown.

The source material was PBMCs. The chain has TRBV10-3 and TRBJ2-7, with a weak D call TRBD2 (5 bases). The sequence was collected from a woman aged 40-49 years in good health and CMV-seronegative. CDR3 DNA sequence: TGTGCCATCACTCTCTCTCGGGATCGGGACTACGAGCAGTACTTC. Encoded protein: CAITLSRDRDYEQYF.